The clone carrying this TCR beta chain came up a few times. Only in-frame clones appear in the TCRdb table, and some are missing; sequencing was by immunoSEQ multiplex PCR. This table holds some 17,000 clones, roughly 80% found once. This specimen belongs to a study of tumour-infiltrating T cells in Burkitt lymphoma. Study details: Overall and progression-free survival were predicted by productive clonality.

Germline V gene lookup returns CDR1 MNHEY and CDR2 SMNVEV (reference sequence). With 5 bases removed from V and 5 bases from J, the gap between germline ends came to 12 bases. The CDR3 has 13 amino acids. Sequenced sample: tumor tissue. The chain has TRBV27 and TRBJ1-1; D uncertain. The TCR comes from a human donor with diffuse large B-cell lymphoma. The chain's CDR3 is CASSPFSGTEAFF. CDR3 DNA sequence: TGTGCCAGCAGTCCTTTCTCGGGTACTGAAGCTTTCTTT.